The T cell receptor beta chain described here comes from a study of CD8 T cells in Susac syndrome. The V gene's germline CDR1 is DFQATT and CDR2 SNEGSKA (reference sequence). This CDR3 has 14 amino acids. Between the trimmed V and J ends, which lost 3 bases and 0 bases, there was a span of 8 bases. The RNA, about 0.5 to 1 ug, was put through reverse transcription using random hexamers. The method of amplification for TCR beta CDR3 was immunoSEQ multiplex PCR, covering 54 Vbeta and 13 Jbeta. TCRdb re-analysed the immunoSEQ multiplex PCR reads in MiXCR, keeping a single row per CDR3 protein. This sample has some 400,000 distinct CDR3 sequences, with around 85% found just once. TCR beta sequencing was performed on blood CD8+ and CD4+ T cells. Patients with stable or active relapsing-remitting disease, all of them treatment-naive, made up the multiple sclerosis controls. Bulk CD8+ and CD4+ cells came from magnetic negative isolation; CD8+ TEMRA by FACS.

The receptor comes from a human donor with multiple sclerosis. Specimen: CD8+ T cells from PBMCs. This chain connects TRBV20-1 to TRBJ1-4; D not certain. CDR3 amino acids: CSARISATNEKLFF. The CDR3 coding sequence is TGCAGTGCTAGGATTTCTGCAACTAATGAAAAACTGTTTTTT.